These T cell receptor beta chains were read from a single sample in a study of Ad26.COV2.S vaccination and SARS-CoV-2 variants. Profiling relied on immunoSEQ multiplex PCR, and the TCRdb table lists in-frame clones only, not all of them. The table has hundreds of thousands of clones, roughly 90% seen once; the top ten hold around 1.7%. The sequencing used peripheral blood, collected in a trial of Ad26.COV2.S vaccine versus placebo. The receptors shown here come from a person between 18 and 65 years old who received the Ad26.COV2.S COVID-19 vaccine or a placebo. Both conserved end residues are part of each CDR3. The D gene is left open where the match is weak. Clone size appears in some rows only: once, few, many, or a class for an expanded clone.

cdr3_length	d_call	v_call	j_call	clone_size	cdr3_aa	cdr3_nt
14	-	TRBV2	TRBJ1-4	-	CASSERGGLEKLFF	TGTGCCAGCAGTGAAAGGGGGGGACTTGAAAAACTGTTTTTT
17	-	TRBV11-3	TRBJ2-2	-	CASSLSHYRDNTGELFF	TGTGCCAGCAGCTTATCCCATTACCGGGACAACACCGGGGAGCTGTTTTTT
17	-	TRBV27	TRBJ1-5	-	CASSPFRDTASNQPQHF	TGTGCCAGCAGTCCCTTCCGGGACACGGCAAGCAATCAGCCCCAGCATTTT
15	-	TRBV5-3	TRBJ1-5	-	CARGVPGPQGAPQHF	TGTGCCAGAGGAGTACCGGGACCCCAAGGAGCGCCCCAGCATTTT
18	-	TRBV19	TRBJ1-5	once	CASSIDRGAGNSNQPQHF	TGTGCCAGTAGTATAGATAGGGGGGCAGGCAATAGCAATCAGCCCCAGCATTTT
13	-	TRBV24-1	TRBJ2-2	-	CATSDLQPGELFF	TGTGCCACCAGTGATTTGCAGCCCGGGGAGCTGTTTTTT
17	-	TRBV18	TRBJ2-6	-	CASSPPVRYSGANVLTF	TGTGCCAGCTCACCCCCAGTGAGGTACTCTGGGGCCAACGTCCTGACTTTC
15	TRBD1	TRBV19	TRBJ2-7	once	CASSILPGQGYEQYF	TGTGCCAGTAGTATCCTTCCGGGACAGGGTTACGAGCAGTACTTC
16	TRBD1	TRBV4-3	TRBJ2-4	-	CAIAPRPRDRENIQYF	TGCGCCATAGCCCCTCGGCCCCGGGACAGAGAAAACATTCAGTACTTC
16	TRBD2	TRBV10-3	TRBJ2-1	-	CAISDGAGRVYNEQFF	TGTGCCATCAGTGATGGGGCGGGGAGGGTCTACAATGAGCAGTTCTTC
16	TRBD1	TRBV11-2	TRBJ1-2	-	CASSSPTGRGFRGYTF	TGTGCCAGCAGCTCCCCGACAGGGCGCGGGTTTCGGGGCTACACCTTC
15	-	TRBV5-6	TRBJ2-7	-	CASSVHREYWYEQYF	TGTGCCAGCAGCGTGCACAGGGAATATTGGTACGAGCAGTACTTC
16	TRBD1	TRBV14	TRBJ2-1	-	CASSQPGDRAYNEQFF	TGTGCCAGCAGCCAACCTGGGGACAGGGCCTACAATGAGCAGTTCTTC
14	-	TRBV27	TRBJ2-7	-	CASSLSSGHYEQYF	TGTGCCAGCAGTTTATCTTCTGGACACTACGAGCAGTACTTC
15	-	TRBV6-5	TRBJ2-2	-	CASSYSPLVAGELFF	TGTGCCAGCAGTTACTCCCCACTAGTTGCCGGGGAGCTGTTTTTT
14	-	TRBV2	TRBJ2-7	-	CASSYRALSAEQYF	TGTGCCAGCAGTTACAGGGCCCTCTCCGCCGAGCAGTACTTC
15	TRBD2	TRBV6-5	TRBJ2-5	-	CASSSQSGGQETQYF	TGTGCCAGCAGTTCCCAGAGCGGGGGCCAAGAGACCCAGTACTTC
16	TRBD1	TRBV6-6	TRBJ1-3	-	CASTKGGTGTGNTIYF	TGTGCCAGCACTAAGGGGGGGACAGGGACTGGAAACACCATATATTTT
15	TRBD1	TRBV4-3	TRBJ1-1	-	CASSERTGWNTEAFF	TGCGCCAGCAGCGAGCGGACAGGATGGAACACTGAAGCTTTCTTT
15	-	TRBV10-3	TRBJ1-2	-	CAISESKWGVGGYTF	TGTGCCATCAGTGAGTCGAAGTGGGGGGTTGGAGGCTACACCTTC
14	-	TRBV3-1/TRBV3-2	TRBJ1-1	-	CASSHAGWATEAFF	TGTGCCAGCAGCCACGCAGGGTGGGCCACTGAAGCTTTCTTT
12	-	TRBV19	TRBJ2-2	-	CASSPSGAKLFF	TGTGCCAGTAGTCCTTCGGGGGCTAAGCTGTTTTTT
14	-	TRBV19	TRBJ1-5	-	CASSMRVGNQPQHF	TGTGCCAGTAGTATGCGGGTTGGCAATCAGCCCCAGCATTTT
13	-	TRBV6-5	TRBJ1-5	few	CASSRQNNQPQHF	TGTGCCAGCAGTCGACAAAACAATCAGCCCCAGCATTTT
16	TRBD1	TRBV12-5	TRBJ1-1	-	CASGLDPGQGIAEAFF	TGTGCTAGTGGTTTGGATCCGGGACAGGGAATAGCAGAAGCTTTCTTT
13	TRBD1	TRBV6-5	TRBJ1-1	once	CASRRGDRETAFF	TGTGCCAGCAGAAGGGGGGACAGGGAGACGGCTTTCTTT
12	-	TRBV6-5	TRBJ1-2	-	CASSYRGFGYTF	TGTGCCAGCAGTTACCGCGGGTTTGGCTACACCTTC
15	-	TRBV9	TRBJ1-3	-	CASSVGGPSGNTIYF	TGTGCCAGCAGCGTAGGTGGTCCCTCTGGAAACACCATATATTTT
12	-	TRBV3-1/TRBV3-2	TRBJ2-2	-	CASNRNTGELFF	TGTGCCAGCAATCGGAACACCGGGGAGCTGTTTTTT
17	-	TRBV27	TRBJ2-1	-	CASSLYQGYKSYNEQFF	TGTGCCAGCAGTTTATATCAAGGGTACAAGTCCTACAATGAGCAGTTCTTC
16	TRBD2	TRBV7-2	TRBJ2-5	-	CASSRRAGGPTETQYF	TGTGCCAGCAGCCGCCGAGCGGGGGGGCCTACGGAGACCCAGTACTTC
18	TRBD1	TRBV4-1	TRBJ2-5	-	CASSLVGDRGIFQETQYF	TGCGCCAGCAGCCTAGTAGGCGACAGGGGAATTTTCCAAGAGACCCAGTACTTC
14	-	TRBV4-1	TRBJ1-1	-	CASTTKGVGTEAFF	TGCGCCAGCACTACAAAAGGGGTCGGCACTGAAGCTTTCTTT
19	TRBD1	TRBV5-1	TRBJ1-2	once	CASRRNPGTGVLANYGYTF	TGCGCCAGCAGAAGGAACCCCGGGACAGGGGTGCTTGCCAACTATGGCTACACCTTC
15	TRBD1	TRBV2	TRBJ2-5	-	CASSGTGGPRETQYF	TGTGCCAGCAGCGGGACAGGGGGCCCGAGGGAGACCCAGTACTTC
15	TRBD1	TRBV27	TRBJ1-2	-	CASSTTQGTNYGYTF	TGTGCCAGCAGTACGACACAGGGGACGAACTATGGCTACACCTTC
14	-	TRBV28	TRBJ1-5	-	CASSSPTGYQPQHF	TGTGCCAGCAGCAGCCCCACAGGTTATCAGCCCCAGCATTTT
14	-	TRBV6-2/TRBV6-3	TRBJ2-7	-	CASSYRIGSYEQYF	TGTGCCAGCAGTTATCGGATAGGGAGTTACGAGCAGTACTTC
14	-	TRBV7-2	TRBJ2-2	-	CASSLDRFTGELFF	TGTGCCAGCAGCTTAGACAGGTTCACCGGGGAGCTGTTTTTT
17	TRBD2	TRBV28	TRBJ2-3	-	CASSLPLLAEGTDTQYF	TGTGCCAGCAGTTTACCCTTACTAGCGGAAGGCACAGATACGCAGTATTTT
18	TRBD1	TRBV5-1	TRBJ1-1	-	CASSLGQGKSIMNTEAFF	TGCGCCAGCAGCTTGGGACAGGGGAAGTCCATTATGAACACTGAAGCTTTCTTT
16	-	TRBV19	TRBJ1-5	-	CASTIGKDRINQPQHF	TGTGCCAGTACCATAGGGAAAGACAGAATCAATCAGCCCCAGCATTTT
17	-	TRBV28	TRBJ1-5	-	CASSLGTGTVMNQPQHF	TGTGCCAGCAGTTTGGGTACCGGGACGGTGATGAATCAGCCCCAGCATTTT
15	TRBD1	TRBV5-1	TRBJ1-5	-	CASRQGTGERQPQHF	TGCGCCAGCCGTCAGGGGACAGGGGAGCGCCAGCCCCAGCATTTT
16	TRBD2	TRBV29-1	TRBJ2-5	-	CSVEGASGGQQETQYF	TGCAGCGTTGAAGGGGCTAGCGGGGGCCAACAAGAGACCCAGTACTTC
14	-	TRBV27	TRBJ2-4	-	CASGGVGAKNIQYF	TGTGCCAGCGGGGGAGTTGGAGCCAAAAACATTCAGTACTTC